This TCR beta chain came from a study of cytomegalovirus exposure and HLA in healthy donors. Whole-study context: Most genotyped donors, roughly 80% of around 370, had Caucasian-associated genetic ancestry.

A remark on this clone: Antigen unknown.

Study results and caveats: DRB1 showed the most TCR associations and HLA-C the fewest in a later analysis, as rates varied by HLA locus.

This cohort consisted of healthy bone marrow donors. Researchers ran the PCR with 60 Vbeta and 13 Jbeta primers. Clones were read by immunoSEQ multiplex PCR, and TCRdb kept only the in-frame ones, dropping some. The sample has 95,000 to 100,000 clones; approximately 74% are singletons. The sequence derives from a male donor in good health and CMV-seronegative. Input material: PBMCs.

For the CDR3, the DNA is TGTGCCAGCAGCGTTAGCAATGGAAACATTCAGTACTTC. Its protein is CASSVSNGNIQYF. The chain recombines TRBV9 with TRBJ2-4; no firm D call. This CDR3 is 13 amino acids long. Germline values: CDR1 SGDLS, CDR2 YYNGEE. V was trimmed by 2 bases and J by 6 bases, leaving 9 bases between them. Full variable domain (outside the CDR3, taken from reference TRBV9 and TRBJ2-4): DSGVTQTPKHLITATGQRVTLRCSPRSGDLSVYWYQQSLDQGLQFLIQYYNGEERAKGNILERFSAQQFPDLHSELNLSSLELGDSALYFCASSVSNGNIQYFGAGTRLSVL.